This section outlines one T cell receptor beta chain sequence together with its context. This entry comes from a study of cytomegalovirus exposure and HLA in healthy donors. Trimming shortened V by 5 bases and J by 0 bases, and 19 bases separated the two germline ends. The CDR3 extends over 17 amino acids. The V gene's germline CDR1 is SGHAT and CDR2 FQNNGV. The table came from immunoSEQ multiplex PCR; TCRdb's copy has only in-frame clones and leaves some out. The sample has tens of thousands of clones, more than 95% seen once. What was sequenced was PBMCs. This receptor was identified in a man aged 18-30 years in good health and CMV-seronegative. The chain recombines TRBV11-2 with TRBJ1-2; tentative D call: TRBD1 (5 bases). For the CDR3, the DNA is TGTGCCAGCAGCCCGGCCCCGGGACTGATGACTAACTATGGCTACACCTTC. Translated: CASSPAPGLMTNYGYTF.